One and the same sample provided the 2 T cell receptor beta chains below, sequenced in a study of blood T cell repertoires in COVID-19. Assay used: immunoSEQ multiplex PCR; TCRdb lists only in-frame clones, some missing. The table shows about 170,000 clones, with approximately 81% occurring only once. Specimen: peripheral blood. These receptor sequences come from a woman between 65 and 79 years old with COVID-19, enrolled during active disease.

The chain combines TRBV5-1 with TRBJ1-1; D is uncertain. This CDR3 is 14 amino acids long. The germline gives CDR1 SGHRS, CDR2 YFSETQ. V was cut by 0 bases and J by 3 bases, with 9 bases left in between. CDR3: CASSLGRGYTEAFF. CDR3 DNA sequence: TGCGCCAGCAGCTTGGGGCGGGGTTACACTGAAGCTTTCTTT. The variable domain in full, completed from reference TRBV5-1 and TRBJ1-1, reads KAGVTQTPRYLIKTRGQQVTLSCSPISGHRSVSWYQQTPGQGLQFLFEYFSETQRNKGNFPGRFSGRQFSNSRSEMNVSTLELGDSALYLCASSLGRGYTEAFFGQGTRLTVV.

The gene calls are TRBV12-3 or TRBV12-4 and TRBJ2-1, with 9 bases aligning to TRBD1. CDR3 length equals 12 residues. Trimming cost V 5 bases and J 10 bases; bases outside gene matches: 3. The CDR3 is CASSPDRGEQFF. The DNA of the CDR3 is TGTGCCAGCAGTCCGGACAGGGGCGAGCAGTTCTTC.